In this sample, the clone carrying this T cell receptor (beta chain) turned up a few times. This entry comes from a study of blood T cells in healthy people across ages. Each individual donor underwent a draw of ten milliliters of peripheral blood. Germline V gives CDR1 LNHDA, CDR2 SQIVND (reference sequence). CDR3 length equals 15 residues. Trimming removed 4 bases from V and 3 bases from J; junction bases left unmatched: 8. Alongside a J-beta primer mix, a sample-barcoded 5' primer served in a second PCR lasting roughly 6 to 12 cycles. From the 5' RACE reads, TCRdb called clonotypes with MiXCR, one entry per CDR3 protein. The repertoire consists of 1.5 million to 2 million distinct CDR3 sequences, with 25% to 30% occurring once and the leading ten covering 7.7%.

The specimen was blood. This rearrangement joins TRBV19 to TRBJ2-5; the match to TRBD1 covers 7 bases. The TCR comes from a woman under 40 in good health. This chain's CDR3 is CASSTRDSDEETQYF. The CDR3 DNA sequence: TGTGCCAGTAGTACCCGGGACAGTGATGAAGAGACCCAGTACTTC.